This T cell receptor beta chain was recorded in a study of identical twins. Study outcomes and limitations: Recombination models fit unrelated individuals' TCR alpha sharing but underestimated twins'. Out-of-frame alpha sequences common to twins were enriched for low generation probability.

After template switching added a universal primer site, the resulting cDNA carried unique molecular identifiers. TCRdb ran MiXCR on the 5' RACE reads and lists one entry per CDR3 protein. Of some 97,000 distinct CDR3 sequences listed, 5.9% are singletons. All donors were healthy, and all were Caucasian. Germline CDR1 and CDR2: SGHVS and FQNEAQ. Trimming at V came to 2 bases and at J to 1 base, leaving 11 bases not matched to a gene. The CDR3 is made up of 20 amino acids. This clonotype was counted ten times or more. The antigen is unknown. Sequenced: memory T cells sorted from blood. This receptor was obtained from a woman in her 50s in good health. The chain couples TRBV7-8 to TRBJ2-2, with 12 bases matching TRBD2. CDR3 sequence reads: CASSLRQGGLAGLNTGELFF. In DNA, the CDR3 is TGTGCCAGCAGCTTAAGGCAGGGGGGACTAGCGGGCTTGAACACCGGGGAGCTGTTTTTT.